The next 31 T cell receptor beta chains were all read from a single sample in a study of T cell responses to AZD1222 COVID-19 vaccine. Generated by immunoSEQ multiplex PCR, the TCRdb table keeps only in-frame clones and is missing some. The table records 120,000 to 150,000 clones, roughly nine tenths of them present only once. Specimen: peripheral blood, collected 28 days after the second AZD1222 dose. These receptor sequences come from an adult who received the AZD1222 COVID-19 vaccine.

In its sample, this clone was seen once. This chain links TRBV7-8 with TRBJ1-2; 9 bases align to TRBD1. Germline-derived CDR1 and CDR2 are SGHVS and FQNEAQ. The V gene end was trimmed by 6 bases and the J gene end by 2 bases; junction bases not matched to a gene: 10. The CDR3 is 16 residues long. The CDR3: CASRTATGGGNYGYTF. CDR3 sequence (DNA): TGTGCCAGCAGAACAGCTACAGGGGGCGGGAACTATGGCTACACCTTC. Full variable domain (outside the CDR3, taken from reference TRBV7-8 and TRBJ1-2): GAGVSQSPRYKVAKRGQDVALRCDPISGHVSLFWYQQALGQGPEFLTYFQNEAQLDKSGLPSDRFFAERPEGSVSTLKIQRTQQEDSAVYLCASRTATGGGNYGYTFGSGTRLTVV.

This clone was recorded once. The genes are TRBV19 and TRBJ2-1; TRBD2 agrees at 15 bases. Germline CDR1 LNHDA, CDR2 SQIVND (reference sequence). Trimming took 7 bases from V and 10 from J; bases not matched to a gene: 11. The CDR3 is 16 residues long. CDR3 in DNA: TGTGCCAGTACCCCGGGGACTAGCGGGAGGACCGGGGAGCAGTTCTTC. Its translation: CASTPGTSGRTGEQFF. Together with reference TRBV19 and TRBJ2-1, the CDR3 gives the full variable domain: DGGITQSPKYLFRKEGQNVTLSCEQNLNHDAMYWYRQDPGQGLRLIYYSQIVNDFQKGDIAEGYSVSREKKESFPLTVTSAQKNPTAFYLCASTPGTSGRTGEQFFGPGTRLTVL.

The chain combines TRBV14 with TRBJ2-1, with 7 bases identical to TRBD2. The CDR3 contains 15 residues. From germline, CDR1 is SGHDN and CDR2 FVKESK. With 6 bases clipped from V and 0 bases from J, the junction kept 5 bases outside the gene matches. The CDR3 region has the DNA TGTGCCAGCAGGTCCTGGGGGGGCTCCTACAATGAGCAGTTCTTC. This codes for CASRSWGGSYNEQFF.

The genes are TRBV4-3 and TRBJ2-1; perhaps D is TRBD1 or TRBD2 (5 bases each). In germline, CDR1 is LGHNA, CDR2 YSLEER. This CDR3 contains 18 residues. The germline V and J ends were trimmed by 0 bases and 0 bases, with 15 bases remaining between them. The CDR3 bases are TGCGCCAGCAGCCAAGATTTCTTTCCAGGGAGCTCCTACAATGAGCAGTTCTTC. Amino acids: CASSQDFFPGSSYNEQFF.

The gene calls are TRBV14 and TRBJ2-1; 7 nucleotides agree with TRBD2. The CDR3 totals 17 residues. Germline V lookup: CDR1 SGHDN, CDR2 FVKESK. The trim removed 4 bases at V and 0 bases at J, leaving 9 bases unmatched. Here the CDR3 reads CASSPNPSGSSYNEQFF. The CDR3, as DNA: TGTGCCAGCAGCCCTAACCCTAGCGGAAGCTCCTACAATGAGCAGTTCTTC.

The gene calls are TRBV29-1 and TRBJ2-1; the D is unclear. The CDR3 totals 15 residues. V was trimmed by 3 bases and J by 5 bases, leaving 17 bases between them. Germline loops: CDR1 SQVTM, CDR2 ANQGSEA. This chain's CDR3 is CSVDGWAGNNNEQFF. The CDR3 DNA sequence: TGCAGCGTTGACGGGTGGGCAGGAAACAACAATGAGCAGTTCTTC.

The chain uses TRBV5-1 and TRBJ2-7, with D unclear. The germline gives CDR1 SGHRS, CDR2 YFSETQ. This CDR3 spans 14 amino acids. V was shortened by 0 bases and J by 2 bases, with 9 bases between the two germline ends. As DNA, the CDR3 is TGCGCCAGCAGCTTGGAGGGAAGCGCCTACGAGCAGTACTTC. Its protein is CASSLEGSAYEQYF. Combining the CDR3 with reference TRBV5-1 and TRBJ2-7 gives the whole variable domain KAGVTQTPRYLIKTRGQQVTLSCSPISGHRSVSWYQQTPGQGLQFLFEYFSETQRNKGNFPGRFSGRQFSNSRSEMNVSTLELGDSALYLCASSLEGSAYEQYFGPGTRLTVT.

The chain uses TRBV7-9 and TRBJ2-7, with D possibly being TRBD1 or TRBD2 (5 bases each). The germline V gene has CDR1 SEHNR and CDR2 FQNEAQ (reference sequence). This CDR3 is built from 14 residues. With 2 bases removed from V and 0 bases from J, the gap between germline ends came to 8 bases. This chain's CDR3 is CASSLRGASYEQYF. For the CDR3, the DNA is TGTGCCAGCAGCTTAAGAGGGGCCTCCTACGAGCAGTACTTC.

The genes are TRBV6-5 and TRBJ2-1, with D possibly being TRBD2 (5 bases). Per germline, CDR1 MNHEY and CDR2 SVGAGI. Trimming removed 5 bases from V and 1 base from J, with 9 bases in between. This CDR3 spans 14 amino acids. The CDR3 region is CASSPSGSYNEQFF. The CDR3 DNA follows: TGTGCCAGCAGTCCCTCGGGGTCCTACAATGAGCAGTTCTTC.

This clone was counted a single time. The CDR3 coding sequence is TGTGCCAGCAGTGAAAGGGACTTTTACAATGAGCAGTTCTTC. The encoded protein is CASSERDFYNEQFF. The rearrangement joins TRBV2 to TRBJ2-1, with D maybe TRBD2 (6 bases). CDR3 length equals 14 residues. The V gene lost 2 bases and the J gene lost 4 bases, with 9 bases spanning the gap. Germline V gives CDR1 SNHLY, CDR2 FYNNEI.

The V call is TRBV6-5, the J call TRBJ2-3; 7 nucleotides agree with TRBD2. This CDR3 region has 15 residues. Trimming took 5 bases from V and 6 from J; bases not matched to a gene: 11. Germline V gene data show CDR1 as MNHEY and CDR2 as SVGAGI. This chain's CDR3 is CASSTASGGSDTQYF. The CDR3 DNA is TGTGCCAGCAGTACCGCTTCCGGGGGGAGCGATACGCAGTATTTT.

In the case of this clone: A read error may produce the germline difference seen at one junction end. The rearrangement joins TRBV5-6 to TRBJ1-1; 8 bases agree with TRBD1. Germline-derived CDR1 and CDR2 are SGHDT and YYEEEE. CDR3 length: 16 amino acids. The CDR3 loop is CASSEDREEANPEAFF. In DNA, the CDR3 is TGTGCCAGCAGCGAGGACAGGGAGGAAGCGAACCCTGAAGCTTTCTTT.

This rearrangement joins TRBV4-2 to TRBJ2-3; D unresolved. This CDR3 has 14 amino acids. V lost 0 bases and J 2 bases, leaving 6 bases between the germline ends. The germline gives CDR1 LGHNA, CDR2 YNFKEQ. CDR3 sequence reads: CASSQDRSTDTQYF. The CDR3 DNA reads TGTGCCAGCAGCCAAGATAGGTCCACAGATACGCAGTATTTT.

The gene calls are TRBV12-3 or TRBV12-4 and TRBJ1-2; the D gene is possibly TRBD1 (5 bases). The V end was cut by 4 bases, the J end by 8 bases, with 14 bases between. CDR3 size: 13 residues. CDR3 sequence (DNA): TGTGCCAGCAGTTGGGGCACACGGGGAGGCTACACCTTC. Its translation: CASSWGTRGGYTF.

This chain joins TRBV28 and TRBJ2-2; the match to TRBD1 covers 8 bases. Germline V gene data show CDR1 as MDHEN and CDR2 as SYDVKM. CDR3 length equals 15 residues. With 3 bases clipped from V and 4 bases from J, the junction kept 4 bases outside the gene matches. The CDR3 loop reads CASSLGQASTGELFF. CDR3 bases: TGTGCCAGCAGTTTGGGACAGGCCTCCACCGGGGAGCTGTTTTTT.

CDR3 sequence: CASSEHSSRRGYTF. CDR3 bases: TGTGCCAGCAGTGAACATTCCTCCCGAAGGGGCTACACCTTC. The chain links TRBV25-1 to TRBJ1-2; D unclear. This CDR3 has 14 residues. V lost 2 bases, J lost 8 bases, and 15 bases lay in between. The germline V gene encodes CDR1 MGHDK and CDR2 SYGVNS.

V usage is TRBV4-1 and J usage is TRBJ1-4; 9 positions agree with TRBD1. CDR3 size: 15 residues. The germline gives CDR1 MGHRA, CDR2 YSYEKL. Losses at the gene ends were 2 bases for V and 14 bases for J; bases not matched to a gene: 12. The CDR3, as DNA: TGCGCCAGCAGCCAACCCCGGGACAGGGCGAAAAGGCTGTTTTTT. Protein: CASSQPRDRAKRLFF.

V is TRBV3-1 (or the pseudogene TRBV3-2) and J is TRBJ2-3, with TRBD2 as a possible D gene (5 bases). From germline, CDR1 is LGHDT and CDR2 YNNKEL (reference sequence). Trimming cost V 0 bases and J 6 bases, with 19 bases left between them. The length of the CDR3 is 17 residues. The CDR3 spells CASSQDALHPLGDTQYF. CDR3 bases: TGTGCCAGCAGCCAAGACGCCCTCCATCCACTAGGGGATACGCAGTATTTT.

The rearrangement uses TRBV7-2 and TRBJ1-2; 11 bases align to TRBD1. Germline V gene data show CDR1 as SGHTA and CDR2 as FQGNSA. The CDR3 runs 14 residues. Germline trimming cut 4 bases from V and 7 bases from J; bases unmatched to any gene: 5. The CDR3: CASSSGQGARGYTF. CDR3 DNA: TGTGCCAGCAGCTCAGGACAGGGGGCGCGTGGCTACACCTTC.

The chain recombines TRBV9 with TRBJ2-7; 10 positions agree with TRBD2. CDR1 is SGDLS and CDR2 is YYNGEE in the germline V gene. Germline trimming cut 5 bases from V and 0 bases from J; bases unmatched to any gene: 5. The CDR3 has 15 amino acids. In DNA form, the CDR3 reads TGTGCCAGCAGTGTACTAGCGGGGAGCTCCTACGAGCAGTACTTC. Translating gives CASSVLAGSSYEQYF.

The chain links TRBV6-5 to TRBJ1-2, with 8 bases lining up with TRBD1. Germline V gene data show CDR1 as MNHEY and CDR2 as SVGAGI. The CDR3 is 15 residues long. V was clipped by 6 bases and J by 5 bases; unmatched bases: 11. Here the CDR3 DNA reads TGTGCCAGCAGCCCATGGGGACAGGTGATTTATGGCTACACCTTC. Its protein is CASSPWGQVIYGYTF.

The rearrangement links TRBV5-4 to TRBJ2-3; D possibly uses TRBD1 or TRBD2 (5 bases each). The CDR3 covers 16 residues. Germline loops: CDR1 SGHNT, CDR2 YYREEE (reference sequence). V was shortened by 5 bases and J by 4 bases, with 20 bases between the two germline ends. The CDR3 nucleotides read TGTGCCAGCAGAGGAAAGGGACCGGGGTCGGCAGATACGCAGTATTTT. This sequence encodes CASRGKGPGSADTQYF.

The chain recombines TRBV29-1 with TRBJ2-5; D is unresolved. This CDR3 spans 13 amino acids. Germline CDR1 and CDR2: SQVTM and ANQGSEA. V lost 8 bases to trimming and J lost 5 bases, with 18 bases between them. CDR3 DNA: TGCAGCTTCGGTGGTTCGCCTGCCGAGACCCAGTACTTC. It specifies CSFGGSPAETQYF. Filled out from reference TRBV29-1 and TRBJ2-5, the complete variable domain reads SAVISQKPSRDICQRGTSLTIQCQVDSQVTMMFWYRQQPGQSLTLIATANQGSEATYESGFVIDKFPISRPNLTFSTLTVSNMSPEDSSIYLCSFGGSPAETQYFGPGTRLLVL.

The rearrangement links TRBV28 to TRBJ1-5, with no clear D. V was pared by 1 base and J by 4 bases, with 14 bases between. There are 16 residues in the CDR3. Germline-derived CDR1 and CDR2 are MDHEN and SYDVKM. The CDR3 reads CASSLSAAGDNQPQHF. The CDR3 nucleotides read TGTGCCAGCAGTTTATCGGCAGCTGGGGATAATCAGCCCCAGCATTTT. Combining the CDR3 with reference TRBV28 and TRBJ1-5 gives the whole variable domain DVKVTQSSRYLVKRTGEKVFLECVQDMDHENMFWYRQDPGLGLRLIYFSYDVKMKEKGDIPEGYSVSREKKERFSLILESASTNQTSMYLCASSLSAAGDNQPQHFGDGTRLSIL.

The J gene is TRBJ1-6, the V gene TRBV4-1, with D uncertain. The germline V and J ends were trimmed by 0 bases and 9 bases, with 12 bases remaining between them. Germline CDR1 reads MGHRA; CDR2 reads YSYEKL. The CDR3 has 15 amino acids. For the CDR3, the DNA is TGCGCCAGCAGCCAAGAAAAGATGATCGGTTCACCCCTCCACTTT. This gives the protein CASSQEKMIGSPLHF.

The V call is TRBV7-2, the J call TRBJ1-6; D uncertain. This CDR3 comprises 14 residues. The V gene's germline CDR1 is SGHTA and CDR2 FQGNSA. V shed 1 base and J shed 7 bases, with 8 bases lying between them. The CDR3 nucleotides are TGTGCCAGCAGCTTAGAAGCCGGGAATTCACCCCTCCACTTT. This gives the protein CASSLEAGNSPLHF.

V usage is TRBV7-9 and J usage is TRBJ2-5, with 7 bases fitting TRBD2. After removal of 5 bases from V and 7 bases from J, the junction contained 10 bases not matched to a gene. Germline CDR1 is SEHNR and CDR2 is FQNEAQ (reference sequence). The CDR3 runs 14 residues. CDR3 sequence: CASSRGVAIGTQYF. The DNA of the CDR3 is TGTGCCAGCAGCCGGGGGGTAGCGATTGGGACCCAGTACTTC. Full variable domain (rest looked up from reference TRBV7-9 and TRBJ2-5): DTGVSQNPRHKITKRGQNVTFRCDPISEHNRLYWYRQTLGQGPEFLTYFQNEAQLEKSRLLSDRFSAERPKGSFSTLEIQRTEQGDSAMYLCASSRGVAIGTQYFGPGTRLLVL.

V is TRBV19 and J is TRBJ2-1; TRBD2 might be the D (5 bases). The CDR3 runs 15 residues. Germline lookup yields CDR1 LNHDA and CDR2 SQIVND (reference sequence). Trimming left V 4 bases short and J 0 bases short, with 10 bases between. CDR3 sequence: CASSKVGSSYNEQFF. CDR3 DNA sequence: TGTGCCAGTAGTAAAGTAGGGAGCTCCTACAATGAGCAGTTCTTC.

The rearrangement links TRBV7-9 to TRBJ1-4, with D unclear. Trimming removed 5 bases at V and 4 bases at J, with 5 bases between. The CDR3 covers 12 residues. The germline CDR1 and CDR2 sequences are SEHNR and FQNEAQ (reference sequence). The CDR3 DNA reads as TGTGCCAGCAGCGGTATTAATGAAAAACTGTTTTTT. Amino acid sequence: CASSGINEKLFF.

This clone has a handful of counts. The chain is built from TRBV7-2 and TRBJ1-1; D is undetermined. Deletions cut 1 base from V and 10 bases from J, with 10 bases between. The CDR3 contains 12 residues. CDR1 is SGHTA and CDR2 is FQGNSA in the germline V gene. Here the CDR3 reads CASSLGTIPAFF. For the CDR3, the DNA is TGTGCCAGCAGCTTAGGTACCATCCCAGCTTTCTTT.

This clone was counted a single time. Here the CDR3 reads CASSPSGGKYEQYV. CDR3 nucleotide sequence: TGCGCCAGCAGCCCCTCAGGAGGAAAGTACGAGCAGTACGTC. This chain connects TRBV5-1 to TRBJ2-7; D may be TRBD2 (5 bases). The length of the CDR3 is 14 residues. CDR1 and CDR2 (germline): SGHRS, YFSETQ. The V end lost 4 bases, the J end lost 4 bases, and 15 bases lay between the germline ends.